These 2 T cell receptor beta chains originate from one sample sequenced in a study of cytomegalovirus exposure and HLA in healthy donors. PCR amplification relied on 60 Vbeta primers (plus 13 Jbeta primers). Sequenced by immunoSEQ multiplex PCR; TCRdb stores in-frame clones only, minus some. The sample includes about 210,000 clones, roughly 77% of them seen just once. Source material: PBMCs. Receptor source: a male donor in good health and CMV-seropositive.

The rearrangement uses TRBV6-5 and TRBJ1-2, with 8 bases matching TRBD1. The CDR3 consists of 15 residues. CDR1 MNHEY and CDR2 SVGAGI come from the germline V gene. Trimming at V came to 2 bases and at J to 8 bases, leaving 10 bases not matched to a gene. CDR3 DNA sequence: TGTGCCAGCAGTTACGGGCTCAGGGGGCGAGAGGGCTACACCTTC. Protein product: CASSYGLRGREGYTF.

This chain links TRBV7-2 with TRBJ2-3; D is unresolved. V was trimmed by 3 bases and J by 0 bases, leaving 13 bases between them. CDR1 is SGHTA, CDR2 FQGNSA, per germline. The CDR3 spans 16 residues. The CDR3 loop is CASSFSPRGSTDTQYF. In DNA, the CDR3 is TGTGCCAGCAGCTTTAGCCCACGAGGTAGCACAGATACGCAGTATTTT.